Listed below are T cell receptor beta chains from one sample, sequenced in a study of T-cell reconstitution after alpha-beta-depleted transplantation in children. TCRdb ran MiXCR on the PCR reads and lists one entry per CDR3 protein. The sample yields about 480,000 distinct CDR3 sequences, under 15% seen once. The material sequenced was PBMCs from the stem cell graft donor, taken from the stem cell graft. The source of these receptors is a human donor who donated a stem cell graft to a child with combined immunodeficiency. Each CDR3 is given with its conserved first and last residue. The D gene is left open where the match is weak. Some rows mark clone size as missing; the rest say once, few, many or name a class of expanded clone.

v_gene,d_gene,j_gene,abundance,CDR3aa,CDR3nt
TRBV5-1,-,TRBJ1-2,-,CASSSGAGDNGYTF,TGCGCCAGCAGCTCCGGCGCAGGGGATAATGGCTACACCTTC
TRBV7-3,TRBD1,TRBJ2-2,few,CASSYWTGRNTGELFF,TGTGCCAGCAGCTACTGGACAGGGAGGAACACCGGGGAGCTGTTTTTT
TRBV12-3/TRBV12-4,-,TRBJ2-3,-,CASSSGEGFTDTQYF,TGTGCCAGCAGTTCAGGCGAAGGATTCACAGATACGCAGTATTTT
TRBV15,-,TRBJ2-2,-,CATSRDRGDGELFF,TGTGCCACCAGCAGAGATAGGGGGGACGGGGAGCTGTTTTTT
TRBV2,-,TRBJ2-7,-,CASGGGTAGSYEQYF,TGTGCCAGCGGGGGAGGAACAGCCGGATCCTACGAGCAGTACTTC
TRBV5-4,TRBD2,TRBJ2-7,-,CASSLGGLALEQYF,TGTGCCAGCAGCTTGGGGGGACTAGCACTCGAGCAGTACTTC
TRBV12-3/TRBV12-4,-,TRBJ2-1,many,CASSFSFNEQFF,TGTGCCAGCAGTTTCTCATTCAATGAGCAGTTCTTC
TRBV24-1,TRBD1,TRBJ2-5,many,CATSDLDRGRETQYF,TGTGCCACCAGTGATCTGGACAGGGGGCGGGAGACCCAGTACTTC
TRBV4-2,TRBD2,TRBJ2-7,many,CASSHTGGADYEQYF,TGTGCCAGCAGCCATACCGGGGGGGCGGATTACGAGCAGTACTTC
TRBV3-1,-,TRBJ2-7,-,CASSQRWDYEQYF,TGTGCCAGCAGCCAAAGATGGGATTACGAGCAGTACTTC
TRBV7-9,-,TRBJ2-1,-,CASSSGPADNEQFF,TGTGCCAGCAGCTCGGGACCCGCAGACAATGAGCAGTTCTTC
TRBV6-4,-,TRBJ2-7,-,CASTKIDYERGSTNEQYF,TGTGCCAGCACCAAAATCGACTACGAGAGGGGTTCTACGAACGAGCAGTACTTC
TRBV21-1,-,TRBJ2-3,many,CASSNRTSGGTNTQYF,TGTGCCAGCAGCAACCGGACTAGCGGGGGTACTAATACGCAGTATTTT
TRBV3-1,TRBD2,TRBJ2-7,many,CASSPGLTDYEQYF,TGTGCCAGCAGCCCGGGACTAACAGACTACGAGCAGTACTTC
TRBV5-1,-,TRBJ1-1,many,CASSLGDGPEAFF,TGCGCCAGCAGCTTGGGGGACGGGCCTGAAGCTTTCTTT
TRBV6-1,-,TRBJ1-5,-,CASSVLQGRNQPQHF,TGTGCCAGCAGTGTATTACAGGGTCGAAATCAGCCCCAGCATTTT
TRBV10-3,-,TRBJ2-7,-,CAISESLRDEQYF,TGTGCCATCAGTGAGTCGCTCAGGGACGAGCAGTACTTC